The sequence of this T cell receptor (beta chain) was determined in a study of beta chain features in type 1 diabetes. CD45RO/CCR7/CD25/CD127/CD95/CD27 sorting isolated CD4+ naive, central memory, regulatory and stem cell-like memory cells. This clone was observed a handful of times. The antigen is unknown. The study, taken as a whole, reports: A moderate, significant TCRB CDR3 shortening appeared in type 1 diabetes across four CD4+ subsets.

Every bit of the isolated RNA underwent reverse transcription, so sequencing read expressed TCRB transcripts. Assay used: immunoSEQ multiplex PCR; TCRdb lists only in-frame clones, some missing. This sample carries 200,000 to 250,000 clones, about 30% of them seen once, and the ten largest clones take 4%. The V gene's germline CDR1 is SNHLY and CDR2 FYNNEI. V lost 6 bases and J 4 bases, leaving 13 bases between the germline ends. This CDR3 comprises 14 residues. The J gene is TRBJ1-5, the V gene TRBV2; TRBD1 might be the D (5 bases). The specimen was central memory CD4+ T cells from blood. The sequence was collected from a man aged 25-45 years in good health. The DNA of the CDR3 is TGTGCCAGCAGCAGGGACGGTAGAAATCAGCCCCAGCATTTT. Its translation: CASSRDGRNQPQHF.